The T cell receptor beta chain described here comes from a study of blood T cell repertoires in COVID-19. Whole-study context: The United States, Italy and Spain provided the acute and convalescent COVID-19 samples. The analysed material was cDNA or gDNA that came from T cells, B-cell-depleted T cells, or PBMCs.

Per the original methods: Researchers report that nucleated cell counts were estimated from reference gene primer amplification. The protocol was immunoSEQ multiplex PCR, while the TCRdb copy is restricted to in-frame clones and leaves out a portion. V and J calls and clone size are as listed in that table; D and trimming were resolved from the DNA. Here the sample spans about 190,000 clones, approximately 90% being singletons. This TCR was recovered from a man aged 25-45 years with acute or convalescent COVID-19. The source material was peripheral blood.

The CDR3 bases are TGTGCCAGCCTTCTCCCCGGAGACAGCACAGATACGCAGTATTTT. Translation gives CASLLPGDSTDTQYF. The J gene is TRBJ2-3, the V gene TRBV19; D is undetermined. The CDR3 consists of 15 residues. Trimming stripped 9 bases from V and 0 bases from J, with 16 bases between. Germline assignment: CDR1 LNHDA and CDR2 SQIVND (reference sequence).